Listed below are T cell receptor beta chains from one sample, sequenced in a study of shared clonotypes between healthy human individuals. Assay: immunoSEQ multiplex PCR; the TCRdb copy retains only in-frame clones and omits some. The sample shows roughly 1,500,000 clones, under 99% of them seen only once. Material for sequencing was naive CD4+ T cells sorted from blood. The receptors shown here come from a man aged 25-45 years in good health. Each CDR3 is given with its conserved first and last residue. Fields, in order: J gene, D gene, V gene, clone size, CDR3 DNA, CDR3 protein. The D gene is left open where the match is weak. Size is omitted from some rows. Given values are once, few, many or a class for expanded clones.

>TRBJ1-5|-|TRBV28|once
TGTGCCACCCTCCCTAGCAATCAGCCCCAGCATTTT
CATLPSNQPQHF
>TRBJ2-1|-|TRBV6-5|-
TGTGCCAGCGGAGAGGGGGGATCCTACAATGAGCAGTTCTTC
CASGEGGSYNEQFF
>TRBJ2-5|TRBD2|TRBV2|-
TGTGCCAGCAGTGAAGCGCTTCTGGGGACTAGCGGGAGGGCCAGGGAGACCCAGTACTTC
CASSEALLGTSGRARETQYF
>TRBJ2-1|-|TRBV10-3|-
TGTGCCATCAGTGACACTGTGGGTAGGCCCAGTGAGCAGTTCTTC
CAISDTVGRPSEQFF
>TRBJ1-1|TRBD1|TRBV7-9|-
TGTGCCAGCAGCCAGAGAACGACCGGGACAGGGGTCCGGAGGGAAGCTTTCTTT
CASSQRTTGTGVRREAFF
>TRBJ2-3|TRBD1|TRBV30|-
TGTGCCTCTGACCGGGGACAGGGGGGCGACACAGATACGCAGTATTTT
CASDRGQGGDTDTQYF
>TRBJ1-1|TRBD1|TRBV25-1|once
TGTGCCAGCAGTGTAGACAGGGGAGTTGAAGCTTTCTTT
CASSVDRGVEAFF
>TRBJ1-5|-|TRBV28|-
TGTGCCAGCAGATCCACAGGACCGATGCCCCAGCATTTT
CASRSTGPMPQHF
>TRBJ2-7|-|TRBV9|-
TGTGCCAGCAGCTCACCACAGGACATAGGGGTCTACGAGCAGTACTTC
CASSSPQDIGVYEQYF
>TRBJ2-7|TRBD1|TRBV5-3|-
TGTGCCAGAAGCGAGGACAGGGGAGATATGGAGTACTTC
CARSEDRGDMEYF
>TRBJ2-7|-|TRBV18|-
TGTGCCAGCTCCCCTCGGGGAGAATCCTACGAGCAGTACTTC
CASSPRGESYEQYF
>TRBJ2-2|-|TRBV18|-
TGTGCCAGCTCACTAAGTACGAACACCGGGGAGCTGTTTTTT
CASSLSTNTGELFF
>TRBJ2-7|-|TRBV18|-
TGTGCCAGCTCACCCAGCGGGCGGGTGACTGGGGACGAGCAGTACTTC
CASSPSGRVTGDEQYF
>TRBJ1-2|-|TRBV5-6|-
TGTGCCAGCAGCTTGGGCGCCCGGGGCGAGGGCTACACCTTC
CASSLGARGEGYTF
>TRBJ1-1|-|TRBV7-6|-
TGTGCCAGCAGCTTATCGGAGAACACTGAAGCTTTCTTT
CASSLSENTEAFF
>TRBJ2-7|TRBD1|TRBV28|-
TGTGCCAGCAGTTCCCCGGGACAGGGGGTATACGAGCAGTACTTC
CASSSPGQGVYEQYF
>TRBJ2-7|-|TRBV29-1|-
TGCAGCGTTGCCACGGTAGGCGAGCAGTACTTC
CSVATVGEQYF
>TRBJ2-7|TRBD2|TRBV6-1|-
TGTGCCAGCAACCGACTAGCGGGAGGGGAATACGAGCAGTACTTC
CASNRLAGGEYEQYF
>TRBJ1-4|TRBD1|TRBV30|-
TGTGCCTGGAGTGTAGACAGGGGCCCTTGGGAAAAACTGTTTTTT
CAWSVDRGPWEKLFF
>TRBJ2-1|TRBD2|TRBV5-4|-
TGTGCCAGCAGCTTGATGATGATCGGGACTAGCGTTAGGAATGAGCAGTTCTTC
CASSLMMIGTSVRNEQFF
>TRBJ2-3|-|TRBV7-6|-
TGTGCCAGCAGTCCTAGGAGGTGGGCGGGAGATACGCAGTATTTT
CASSPRRWAGDTQYF
>TRBJ2-1|TRBD2|TRBV5-6|-
TGTGCCAGCAGCTTGTTGGTAGCGGGAGTCTCCTACAATGAGCAGTTCTTC
CASSLLVAGVSYNEQFF
>TRBJ2-3|-|TRBV5-5|-
TGTGCCAGCAGCTTAAAAGGTACAGATACGCAGTATTTT
CASSLKGTDTQYF
>TRBJ2-7|TRBD1|TRBV5-6|-
TGTGCCAGCAGCTTGGCGGACAGGGGGCGCGAGCAGTACTTC
CASSLADRGREQYF
>TRBJ2-1|-|TRBV7-9|-
TGTGCCAGCAGCGTAGCTTGGACAGTTTTATACAATGAGCAGTTCTTC
CASSVAWTVLYNEQFF
>TRBJ2-7|TRBD1|TRBV5-1|-
TGCGCCAGCTCCACTCCGGACAGGAGCTCCTACGAGCAGTACTTC
CASSTPDRSSYEQYF
>TRBJ1-5|-|TRBV4-1|-
TGCGCCAGCAGCCAACGGGAAAATCAGCCCCAGCATTTT
CASSQRENQPQHF
>TRBJ2-1|-|TRBV5-1|-
TGCGCCAGCAGCTACGCCCTCTCGGGGGAGCAGTTCTTC
CASSYALSGEQFF
>TRBJ1-1|-|TRBV6-5|-
TGTGCCAGCAGTTACCTTACAGTCTCCCCGTGGACTGAAGCTTTCTTT
CASSYLTVSPWTEAFF
>TRBJ2-7|TRBD2|TRBV5-5|-
TGTGCCAGCAGCCCGACTAGCGGGGTTACCTACGAGCAGTACTTC
CASSPTSGVTYEQYF
>TRBJ2-3|-|TRBV5-4|-
TGTGCCAGCAGCGCCGGTTCTGATACGCAGTATTTT
CASSAGSDTQYF
>TRBJ1-3|-|TRBV9|-
TGTGCCAGCAGCGTAGATCCCCGCGTGGGAACTATCAACACCATATATTTT
CASSVDPRVGTINTIYF
>TRBJ2-7|TRBD2|TRBV9|-
TGTGCCAGCAGCCTTGGGACTAGCGGGTTGCCCTACGAGCAGTACTTC
CASSLGTSGLPYEQYF
>TRBJ2-3|-|TRBV5-8|-
TGTGCCAGCAGCCCGGGACTTGACACAGATACGCAGTATTTT
CASSPGLDTDTQYF
>TRBJ2-7|-|TRBV4-1|-
TGCGCCAGCAGCCAATTTACAGACTACCCCTACGAGCAGTACTTC
CASSQFTDYPYEQYF
>TRBJ2-7|-|TRBV28|-
TGTGCCAGCAGCCCCCCTGGGGTAAAGGTGTACGAGCAGTACTTC
CASSPPGVKVYEQYF
>TRBJ1-3|-|TRBV19|-
TGTGCCAGTAGTATCGACAGAGGAAACACCATATATTTT
CASSIDRGNTIYF
>TRBJ2-7|-|TRBV28|-
TGTGCCAGCAGTTTCGTGCGCTCCTACGAGCAGTACTTC
CASSFVRSYEQYF
>TRBJ1-1|-|TRBV6-1|-
TGTGCCAGCAAACAGACAGGAGACACCCAAGCTTTCTTT
CASKQTGDTQAFF
>TRBJ2-2|-|TRBV5-4|-
TGTGCCAGCAGCTTTTCCCGGCTACGTGGCACCGGGGAGCTGTTTTTT
CASSFSRLRGTGELFF
>TRBJ2-1|TRBD2|TRBV29-1|-
TGCAGCGCTCCTCGGCTAGCGGGGACAGAGTTCTTC
CSAPRLAGTEFF
>TRBJ1-3|-|TRBV5-4|-
TGTGCCAGCAGCCTCACAGGGTCTGGAAACACCATATATTTT
CASSLTGSGNTIYF
>TRBJ1-5|TRBD1|TRBV7-8|-
TGTGCCAGCAGCTTAGCGGGACAGGGAAATCAGCCCCAGCATTTT
CASSLAGQGNQPQHF
>TRBJ1-2|-|TRBV7-2|-
TGTGCCAGCAGCTTAGTGAGGCGGGACTATAACTATGGCTACACCTTC
CASSLVRRDYNYGYTF
>TRBJ2-7|-|TRBV5-6|once
TGTGCCAGCAGCTTGAGACTGAGGACAAGTCCCCCTTACGAGCAGTACTTC
CASSLRLRTSPPYEQYF
>TRBJ2-5|-|TRBV28|-
TGTGCCAGCAGGATAGTAGGGGAGACCCAGTACTTC
CASRIVGETQYF
>TRBJ2-2|-|TRBV5-1|-
TGCGCCAGCAGCTTAGTTCTGGGCACCGGGGAGCTGTTTTTT
CASSLVLGTGELFF